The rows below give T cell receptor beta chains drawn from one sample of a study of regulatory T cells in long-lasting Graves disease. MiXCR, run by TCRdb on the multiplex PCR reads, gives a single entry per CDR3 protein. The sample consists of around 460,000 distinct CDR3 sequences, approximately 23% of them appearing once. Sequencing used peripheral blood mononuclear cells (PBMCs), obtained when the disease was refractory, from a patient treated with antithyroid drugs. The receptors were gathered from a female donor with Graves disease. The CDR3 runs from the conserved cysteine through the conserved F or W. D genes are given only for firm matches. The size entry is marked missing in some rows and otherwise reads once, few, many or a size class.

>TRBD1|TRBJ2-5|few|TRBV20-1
CSAGTGGGQETQYF
TGCAGTGCCGGGACAGGGGGTGGACAAGAGACCCAGTACTTC
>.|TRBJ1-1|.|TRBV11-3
CASSLVGTTIGAKEAFF
TGTGCCAGCAGCTTAGTAGGGACAACTATCGGGGCAAAAGAAGCTTTCTTT
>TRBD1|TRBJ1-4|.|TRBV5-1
CASSQMTGGDEKLFF
TGCGCCAGCAGCCAAATGACAGGGGGCGATGAAAAACTGTTTTTT
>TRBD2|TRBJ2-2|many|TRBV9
CASSVAGGGTNTGELFF
TGTGCCAGCAGCGTAGCGGGAGGCGGGACTAACACCGGGGAGCTGTTTTTT
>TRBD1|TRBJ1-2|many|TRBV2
CASSRTGVSYGYTF
TGTGCCAGCAGTCGGACAGGAGTCAGTTATGGCTACACCTTC
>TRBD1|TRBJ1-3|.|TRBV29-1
CSVVGMTGESGNTIYF
TGCAGCGTTGTTGGCATGACAGGGGAGTCTGGAAACACCATATATTTT
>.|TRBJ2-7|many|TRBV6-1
CASSRRTGWGSYEQYF
TGTGCCAGCAGTCGGAGGACCGGGTGGGGTTCCTACGAGCAGTACTTC
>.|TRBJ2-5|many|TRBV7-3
CASSVDRTKTQYF
TGTGCCAGCAGCGTCGACAGGACGAAGACCCAGTACTTC
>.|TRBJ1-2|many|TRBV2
CASSEAGRNYGYTF
TGTGCCAGCAGTGAAGCTGGACGGAACTATGGCTACACCTTC
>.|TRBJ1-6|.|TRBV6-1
CASRAYNNSPLHF
TGTGCCAGCAGGGCTTATAATAATTCACCCCTCCACTTT
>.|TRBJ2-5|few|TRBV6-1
CASSPIPGAQETQYF
TGTGCCAGCAGCCCCATCCCCGGGGCCCAAGAGACCCAGTACTTC
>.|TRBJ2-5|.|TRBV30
CAWSVQGQETQYF
TGTGCCTGGAGTGTACAGGGACAAGAGACCCAGTACTTC
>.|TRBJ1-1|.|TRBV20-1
CSAMGRKVNTEAFF
TGCAGTGCTATGGGAAGGAAGGTGAACACTGAAGCTTTCTTT
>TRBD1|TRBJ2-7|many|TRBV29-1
CSVRGQGAGEQYF
TGCAGCGTGAGAGGACAGGGGGCGGGAGAGCAGTACTTC
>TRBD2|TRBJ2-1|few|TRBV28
CASSFLAGGEDNEQFF
TGTGCCAGCAGTTTCCTGGCGGGAGGGGAGGACAATGAGCAGTTCTTC
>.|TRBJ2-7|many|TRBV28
CASTPLDSSYEQYF
TGTGCCAGCACCCCCCTCGACAGTTCCTACGAGCAGTACTTC
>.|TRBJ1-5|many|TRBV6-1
CASNPGGIEQPQHF
TGTGCCAGCAACCCGGGAGGGATAGAGCAGCCCCAGCATTTT
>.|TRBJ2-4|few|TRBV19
CASSPPTPRWGAAKNIQYF
TGTGCCAGTAGTCCACCGACTCCGCGGTGGGGAGCAGCCAAAAACATTCAGTACTTC
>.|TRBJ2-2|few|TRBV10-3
CAITRTGLNTGELFF
TGTGCCATCACCAGAACGGGGTTAAACACCGGGGAGCTGTTTTTT
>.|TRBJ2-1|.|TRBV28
CASSPRYGGGDEQFF
TGTGCCAGCAGCCCCCGGTACGGGGGCGGGGATGAGCAGTTCTTC